The 8 T cell receptor beta chains reported below all come from one sample, sequenced in a study of blood T cell repertoires in COVID-19. This table comes from immunoSEQ multiplex PCR, and its TCRdb copy is limited to in-frame clones, with some not included. The profile shows over 200,000 clones, around 84% of them singletons. The source material was peripheral blood. Source of these receptors: a woman of 80 years or more with active or convalescent COVID-19.

This clone was picked up one time. The gene calls are TRBV7-6 and TRBJ2-2; TRBD1 matches at 7 bases. The CDR3 has 15 amino acids. After removal of 4 bases from V and 5 bases from J, the junction contained 7 bases not matched to a gene. The V gene's germline CDR1 is SGHVS and CDR2 FNYEAQ. CDR3 protein: CASSSPTGSTGELFF. The CDR3 coding sequence is TGTGCCAGCAGCTCCCCGACAGGGAGTACCGGGGAGCTGTTTTTT.

The chain links TRBV6-2 or TRBV6-3 to TRBJ1-1; no clear D. CDR1 is MNHEY and CDR2 is SVGEGT in the germline V gene. V shed 6 bases and J shed 4 bases, with 21 bases lying between them. The CDR3 sequence is 16 residues long. The CDR3 region has the DNA TGTGCCAGCAGCCACAACGTGGAGGGCTGGAGCACTGAAGCTTTCTTT. Residues: CASSHNVEGWSTEAFF.

The chain uses TRBV4-3 and TRBJ2-3; 9 bases line up with TRBD2. V dropped 4 bases and J dropped 4; count of bases not matched to a gene: 9. The CDR3 length is 16 residues. Per germline, CDR1 LGHNA and CDR2 YSLEER. The CDR3 nucleotides read TGCGCCAGCAGCCCCGCACTAGCGGGTCCCGCAGATACGCAGTATTTT. It is translated as CASSPALAGPADTQYF.

The chain couples TRBV9 to TRBJ2-7; D perhaps matches TRBD1 (6 bases). Germline lookup yields CDR1 SGDLS and CDR2 YYNGEE. Trimming took off 4 bases at V and 3 bases at J, with 14 bases between the two ends. The CDR3 is 14 amino acids. CDR3 protein: CASSPTIGGYEQYF. In DNA form, the CDR3 reads TGTGCCAGCAGCCCGACAATAGGGGGCTACGAGCAGTACTTC. Full variable domain (missing parts from reference TRBV9 and TRBJ2-7): DSGVTQTPKHLITATGQRVTLRCSPRSGDLSVYWYQQSLDQGLQFLIQYYNGEERAKGNILERFSAQQFPDLHSELNLSSLELGDSALYFCASSPTIGGYEQYFGPGTRLTVT.

This chain uses TRBV9 with TRBJ2-3; 7 bases match TRBD1. The CDR3 is 15 residues long. The junction had 4 bases not matched to a gene; V was cut back by 2 bases and J by 1 base. Looked up from germline, CDR1 is SGDLS and CDR2 is YYNGEE. CDR3 nucleotide sequence: TGTGCCAGCAGCGTTGGGACAGTGGGCACAGATACGCAGTATTTT. Protein sequence: CASSVGTVGTDTQYF.

The V call is TRBV7-2, the J call TRBJ2-3; D perhaps matches TRBD2 (6 bases). Germline CDR1 and CDR2: SGHTA and FQGNSA. V lost 7 bases and J lost 0, with 14 bases in between. This CDR3 has 15 amino acids. CDR3 residues: CASTQIGGSTDTQYF. The DNA for the CDR3 is TGTGCCAGCACCCAAATCGGGGGAAGCACAGATACGCAGTATTTT.

This sequence joins TRBV11-2 and TRBJ2-5; 7 bases agree with TRBD2. Germline V CDR1 and CDR2: SGHAT, FQNNGV. Trimming took 3 bases from V and 5 from J; bases not matched to a gene: 9. The CDR3 length is 15 residues. This chain's CDR3 is CASSFQGGSGETQYF. In nucleotides, the CDR3 is TGTGCCAGCAGCTTTCAGGGCGGGAGCGGCGAGACCCAGTACTTC.

The chain couples TRBV7-8 to TRBJ1-5; TRBD1 matches at 7 bases. The CDR3 is made up of 14 amino acids. The V segment lost 4 bases and the J segment 3 bases; nucleotides outside the gene matches: 3. Germline V gene lookup returns CDR1 SGHVS and CDR2 FQNEAQ. In DNA form, the CDR3 reads TGTGCCAGCAGCTGGGGACAGAACAATCAGCCCCAGCATTTT. It codes for CASSWGQNNQPQHF.